This passage covers 10 T cell receptor beta chains from one sample sequenced in a study of T cells expressing NK-cell markers. TCRdb processed the 5' RACE reads again and assigns one entry to each CDR3 protein, with no DNA. This sample's table reports fewer than 200,000 distinct CDR3 sequences. The specimen sequenced was blood T cells: a sorted CD56 or NKG2C T cell subset, CD4+ or CD8+ T cells, or bulk PBMC T cells (not recorded which). These receptors came from a woman aged 18-69 years in good health.

This rearrangement joins TRBV20-1 to TRBJ2-7; there is no DNA to check the TCRdb D call of TRBD1. Germline V CDR1 and CDR2: DFQATT, SNEGSKA (reference sequence). This CDR3 is built from 11 residues. The CDR3 loop reads CSACRGFEQYF.

This chain joins TRBV9 and TRBJ1-6; absent DNA, TCRdb's TRBD1 call cannot be checked. CDR3 length: 15 residues. Germline assignment: CDR1 SGDLS and CDR2 YYNGEE. CDR3: CASSSPWDGNSPLHF.

The V call is TRBV28, the J call TRBJ2-4; TCRdb names TRBD2, which stays unverified in the absence of DNA. Germline values: CDR1 MDHEN, CDR2 SYDVKM. The CDR3 loop spans 15 amino acids. This chain's CDR3 is CASSTSGTAKNIQYF.

V gene TRBV6-1 combines with J gene TRBJ2-2; TCRdb proposes TRBD1, but this gene call is untestable without DNA. The length of the CDR3 is 15 residues. Germline V lookup: CDR1 MNHNS, CDR2 SASEGT. CDR3 sequence reads: CASSELGQHTGELFF.

The chain joins TRBV12-3 or TRBV12-4 to TRBJ2-7; without DNA, the TCRdb call of TRBD2 cannot be checked. The CDR3 spans 14 residues. The CDR3 loop reads CASGGASVRYEQYF.

The chain links TRBV12-5 to TRBJ1-6; TCRdb outputs TRBD1, but without DNA this stays unchecked. Germline loops: CDR1 LGHNT, CDR2 FRNRAP. The length of the CDR3 is 12 residues. CDR3: CASARDKSPLHF.

The chain combines TRBV6-2 or TRBV6-3 with TRBJ1-1. The length of the CDR3 is 13 residues. Per the germline V gene, CDR1 is MNHEY and CDR2 is SVGEGT. CDR3 in amino acids: CASHPRTNTEAFF.

V and J are TRBV12-3 or TRBV12-4 and TRBJ2-5; absent DNA, TCRdb's TRBD2 call cannot be checked. The CDR3 runs 15 residues. The CDR3 sequence: CASSRLGTSQETQYF.

The chain is built from TRBV5-1 and TRBJ2-5; TCRdb's assignment of TRBD1 cannot be checked, as there is no DNA. Germline assignment: CDR1 SGHRS and CDR2 YFSETQ. The length of the CDR3 is 14 residues. The CDR3 sequence is CASSTGQELQTQYF. Supplemented by reference TRBV5-1 and TRBJ2-5, the full variable domain reads KAGVTQTPRYLIKTRGQQVTLSCSPISGHRSVSWYQQTPGQGLQFLFEYFSETQRNKGNFPGRFSGRQFSNSRSEMNVSTLELGDSALYLCASSTGQELQTQYFGPGTRLLVL.

This rearrangement joins TRBV5-1 to TRBJ2-7; the TCRdb call, TRBD1, lacks DNA for checking. The germline V gene has CDR1 SGHRS and CDR2 YFSETQ. The CDR3 has 11 residues. This CDR3 reads CASALGVKQYF.